The T cell receptor (beta chain) under discussion was sequenced for a study of response to subunit inactivated influenza vaccine. TCRdb re-analysed the RT-PCR reads in MiXCR, keeping a single row per CDR3 protein. The repertoire holds roughly 540,000 distinct CDR3 sequences, with approximately 22% as singletons. J gave up 6 bases and V 6 bases, and 8 bases lay outside the gene matches. The CDR3 runs to 15 residues. Germline V gene sequence: CDR1 MDHEN, CDR2 SYDVKM. This sample was also put to use in a study of T cells expressing NK-cell markers. That paper notes: 5'RACE template switching with UMIs produced the TCR beta cDNA. Sorted CD3+CD56-NKG2C+, CD3+CD56+NKG2C+ and CD3+CD56+NKG2C- T cells supplied the TCR beta repertoires. Eight donors were sequenced, seven testing HCMV-seropositive and one testing seronegative. Unclear, still, was the HCMV specificity of the expanded NKG2C+ T cell clones.

The receptor's source is a man aged 50-59 years who received an inactivated influenza vaccine. Sequenced material: CD4+ T cells sorted from PBMCs, taken 12 days after vaccination. The chain recombines TRBV28 with TRBJ2-7; TRBD2 aligns across 13 bases. Written as DNA, the CDR3 is TGTGCCAGCAGAACACTAGCGGGAGGGCCACGCGAGCAGTACTTC. This encodes CASRTLAGGPREQYF.